This entry is about one T cell receptor beta chain. Its antigen specificity is not known. No much larger clonotype is one base removed from it; base qualities were not supplied. This record comes from a study of CD4 T cells in relation to SARS-CoV-2 and coronaviruses (dated by TCRdb to about 2021). As for the study more broadly: The ViraFEST assay cultured PBMCs with antigen for nine to eleven days, then sequenced TCR beta CDR3s to find antigen-specific clonal expansions. The Adaptive Biotechnologies TCR-sequencing kit was used to sequence samples from three pre-COVID donors and the naive versus memory experiments, while other data came from Illumina-based sequencing. A different, Illumina-based TCR-beta assay was used to sequence expansion assays from other donors in the study. An HIV-1 Nef peptide pool or a no-peptide culture served as the negative reference condition. At the level of individual TCR clonotypes, the study measured memory CD4+ T cell crossreactivity between SARS-CoV-2 spike protein and common cold coronavirus spike proteins. Patient-derived lymphoblastoid cell lines were used to map the HLA restriction of shared crossreactive spike epitopes. Overall study results and their limits: Crossreactivity analysis was centred on spike protein, so crossreactivity against other viral proteins was not assessed. Crossreactive clones showed significantly weaker SARS-CoV-2-driven expansion than monoreactive clones, consistent with antigenic imprinting. The study was limited by small numbers of patients and tested TCRs. No donor contributed both pre-pandemic and post-infection samples, which limited tracing the source of pre-existing responses. Approximately 61% of donors had memory CD4+ clonotypes that crossrecognized SARS-CoV-2 and at least one common cold coronavirus spike.

V loses 4 bases of germline sequence and J loses 7 bases, and the interval between the two ends is 17 bases. For CDR1 and CDR2, the germline V gene lists SGHDT and YYEEEE. Measured from the cysteine to the phenylalanine, the CDR3 is 14 residues long. Only the CDR3 portion is preserved as DNA: 42 bases, with reading frame beginning at the first base. Library method: the immunoSEQ multiplex PCR assay. The published analysis was carried out like this. Preprocessing removed nonproductive sequences and CDR3s not starting with C, not ending with F or W, or shorter than 7 amino acids. Antigen-specific clonotypes were called with the MANAFEST web app, based on expansion relative to reference and other culture wells. A clone was considered positive if significant expansion relative to the reference culture was observed in 2 of 3 replicate wells at an FDR below 0.05. For a clone to be considered positive, significant expansion relative to all other tandem wells and an odds ratio above 5 were also required. Pairwise Levenshtein distance, computed with the stringdist R package after three terminal residues were trimmed from each end, was used as the measure of CDR3 homology. This is the immuneACCESS table as TCRdb keeps it, with only in-frame sequences that have V and J called. A part of the clones is gone; compared with another copy, unresolved V genes explain less than half, and the rest is unexplained. V, J and clone size were drawn from that table, and D and trimming were deduced from the DNA. The sample table lists around 25,000 clones, around 78% of them with a count of one. The ten largest make up roughly 21% of the sample.

CD4+ T cells from unexposed donors were collected before the COVID-19 pandemic (2011-2018). The EasySep CD4+ T cell isolation kit was used to isolate CD4+ T cells once the cultures had run for under twelve days. As cell numbers permitted, CD4+ T cells from unexposed donors were tested for reactivity to SARS-CoV-2 S and N and to four common cold coronavirus spike pools. PBMCs were cultured at approximately 2 million per well in IMDM supplemented with around 5% human AB serum and 8 to 10 IU/ml IL-2. Half of the culture medium was replaced with fresh IL-2-containing medium on days 3 and 7. In general, triplicate replicate wells were used for every peptide culture condition. Leukapheresis product for the unexposed donors was bought commercially. Ficoll-Paque PLUS gradient centrifugation was used to isolate PBMCs from either whole blood or leukapheresis product. The PBMCs went either fresh into the expansion assay or into cryopreservation at -140 degrees C. The QIAamp Micro DNA Kit was used to extract genomic DNA from the CD4+ T cells.

The sequence joins TRBV5-6 to TRBJ1-2, with a tentative D gene TRBD1 over 6 matching bases. The sample taken for sequencing was CD4+ T cells from PBMCs, cultured in vitro. This sequence was found in a human donor in good health. The DNA reads TGTGCCAGCAGCCAGGACAGTCTTTTTTTTGGCTACACCTTC. Its product reads: CASSQDSLFFGYTF.